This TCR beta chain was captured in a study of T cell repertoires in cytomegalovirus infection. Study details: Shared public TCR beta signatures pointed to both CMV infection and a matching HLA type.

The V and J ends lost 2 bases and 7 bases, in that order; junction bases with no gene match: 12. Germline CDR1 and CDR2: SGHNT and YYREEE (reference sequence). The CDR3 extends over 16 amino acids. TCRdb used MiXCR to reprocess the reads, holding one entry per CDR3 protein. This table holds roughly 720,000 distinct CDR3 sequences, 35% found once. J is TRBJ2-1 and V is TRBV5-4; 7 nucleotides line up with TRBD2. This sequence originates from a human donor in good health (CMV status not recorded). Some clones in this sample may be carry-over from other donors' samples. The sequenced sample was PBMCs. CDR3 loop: CASSLIRGGGGNEQFF. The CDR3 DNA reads TGTGCCAGCAGCTTAATCCGCGGGGGAGGAGGGAATGAGCAGTTCTTC.